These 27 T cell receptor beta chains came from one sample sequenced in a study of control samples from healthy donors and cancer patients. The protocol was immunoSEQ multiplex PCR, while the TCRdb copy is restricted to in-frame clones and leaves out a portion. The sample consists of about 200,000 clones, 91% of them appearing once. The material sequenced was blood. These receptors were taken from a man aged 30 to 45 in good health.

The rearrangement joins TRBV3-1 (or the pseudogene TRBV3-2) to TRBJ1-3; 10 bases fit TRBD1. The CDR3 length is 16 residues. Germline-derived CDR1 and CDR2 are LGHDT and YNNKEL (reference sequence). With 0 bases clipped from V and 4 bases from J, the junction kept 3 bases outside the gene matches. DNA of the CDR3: TGTGCCAGCAGCCAAGATGACAGGGGGCCCGGAAACACCATATATTTT. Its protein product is CASSQDDRGPGNTIYF.

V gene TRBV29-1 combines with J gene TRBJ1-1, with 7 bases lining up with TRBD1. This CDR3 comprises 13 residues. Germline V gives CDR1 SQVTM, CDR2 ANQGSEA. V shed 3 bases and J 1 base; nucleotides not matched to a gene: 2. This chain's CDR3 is CSVDSGGNTEAFF. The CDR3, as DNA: TGCAGCGTTGATTCAGGGGGGAACACTGAAGCTTTCTTT.

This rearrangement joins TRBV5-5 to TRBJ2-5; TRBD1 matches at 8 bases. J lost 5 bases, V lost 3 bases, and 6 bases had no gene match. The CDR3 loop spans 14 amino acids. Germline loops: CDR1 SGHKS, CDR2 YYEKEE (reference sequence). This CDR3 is CASSSRTGLETQYF. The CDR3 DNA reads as TGTGCCAGCAGCTCGCGGACAGGGCTGGAGACCCAGTACTTC.

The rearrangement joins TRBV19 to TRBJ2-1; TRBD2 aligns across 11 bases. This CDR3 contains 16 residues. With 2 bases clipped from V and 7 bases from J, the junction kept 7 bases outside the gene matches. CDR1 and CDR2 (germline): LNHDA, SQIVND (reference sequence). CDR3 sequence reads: CASSIRYSSGGNEQFF. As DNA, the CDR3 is TGTGCCAGTAGTATACGATACTCTAGCGGGGGGAATGAGCAGTTCTTC.

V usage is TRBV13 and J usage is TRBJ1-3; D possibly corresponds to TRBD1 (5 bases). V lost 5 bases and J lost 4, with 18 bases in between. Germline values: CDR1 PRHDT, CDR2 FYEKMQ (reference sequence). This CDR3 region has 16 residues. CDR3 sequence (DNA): TGTGCCAGCAGCGGACCAGGGAAACCCCTCGGAAACACCATATATTTT. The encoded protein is CASSGPGKPLGNTIYF.

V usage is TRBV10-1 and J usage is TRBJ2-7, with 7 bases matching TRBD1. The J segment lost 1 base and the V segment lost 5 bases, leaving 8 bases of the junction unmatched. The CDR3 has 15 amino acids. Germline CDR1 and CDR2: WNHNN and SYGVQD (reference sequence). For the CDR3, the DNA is TGCGCCAGCAGTCCGACAGGGCTGGCGTCCTACGAGCAGTACTTC. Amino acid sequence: CASSPTGLASYEQYF.

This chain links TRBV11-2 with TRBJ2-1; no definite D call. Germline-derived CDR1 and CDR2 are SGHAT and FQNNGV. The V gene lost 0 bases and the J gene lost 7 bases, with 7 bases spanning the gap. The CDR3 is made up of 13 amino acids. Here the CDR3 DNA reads TGTGCCAGCAGCTTAGAACGTGTTAATGAGCAGTTCTTC. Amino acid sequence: CASSLERVNEQFF.

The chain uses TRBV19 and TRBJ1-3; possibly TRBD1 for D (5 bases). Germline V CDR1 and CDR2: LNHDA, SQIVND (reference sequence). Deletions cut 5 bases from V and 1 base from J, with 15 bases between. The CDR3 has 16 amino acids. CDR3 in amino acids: CASSPSGLTSGNTIYF. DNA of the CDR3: TGTGCCAGTAGTCCATCGGGACTGACGTCTGGAAACACCATATATTTT.

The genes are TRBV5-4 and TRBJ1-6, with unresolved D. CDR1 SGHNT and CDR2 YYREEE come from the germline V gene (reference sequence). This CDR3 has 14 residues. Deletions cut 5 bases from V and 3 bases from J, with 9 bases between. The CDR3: CASRSENYNSPLHF. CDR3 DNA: TGTGCCAGCAGGTCAGAGAACTATAATTCACCCCTCCACTTT.

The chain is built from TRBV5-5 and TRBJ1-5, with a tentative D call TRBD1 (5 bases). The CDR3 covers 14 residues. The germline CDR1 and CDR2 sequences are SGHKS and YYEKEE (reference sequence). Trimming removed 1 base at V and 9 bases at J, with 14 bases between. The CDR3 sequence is CASSLIAGPGPQHF. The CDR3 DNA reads TGTGCCAGCAGCTTGATAGCGGGGCCCGGGCCCCAGCATTTT. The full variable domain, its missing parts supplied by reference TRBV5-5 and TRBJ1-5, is DAGVTQSPTHLIKTRGQQVTLRCSPISGHKSVSWYQQVLGQGPQFIFQYYEKEERGRGNFPDRFSARQFPNYSSELNVNALLLGDSALYLCASSLIAGPGPQHFGDGTRLSIL.

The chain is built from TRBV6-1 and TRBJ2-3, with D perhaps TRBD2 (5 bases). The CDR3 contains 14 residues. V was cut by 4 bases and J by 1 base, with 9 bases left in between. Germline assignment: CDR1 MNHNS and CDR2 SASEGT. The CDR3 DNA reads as TGTGCCAGCAGTGCAGCGAGGGGCACAGATACGCAGTATTTT. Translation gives CASSAARGTDTQYF.

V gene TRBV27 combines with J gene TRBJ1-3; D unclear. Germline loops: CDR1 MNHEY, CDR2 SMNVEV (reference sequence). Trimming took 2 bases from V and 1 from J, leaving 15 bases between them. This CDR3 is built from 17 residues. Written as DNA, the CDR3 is TGTGCCAGCAGTTTAATAGGGCCAATCAAGTCTGGAAACACCATATATTTT. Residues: CASSLIGPIKSGNTIYF.

CDR3 in amino acids: CASSPPPWGGLPEQFF. CDR3 bases: TGTGCCAGCAGCCCTCCTCCCTGGGGGGGCCTACCTGAGCAGTTCTTC. The chain uses TRBV9 and TRBJ2-1; D is perhaps TRBD2 (7 bases). Germline V lookup: CDR1 SGDLS, CDR2 YYNGEE. The length of the CDR3 is 16 residues. Between the trimmed V and J ends, which lost 4 bases and 9 bases, there was a span of 23 bases.

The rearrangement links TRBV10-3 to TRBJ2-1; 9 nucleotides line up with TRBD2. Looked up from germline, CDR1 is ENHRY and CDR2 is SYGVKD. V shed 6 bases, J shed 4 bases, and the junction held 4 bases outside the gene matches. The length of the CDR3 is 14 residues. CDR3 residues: CAISASGVYNEQFF. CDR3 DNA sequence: TGTGCCATCAGCGCTAGCGGGGTATACAATGAGCAGTTCTTC.

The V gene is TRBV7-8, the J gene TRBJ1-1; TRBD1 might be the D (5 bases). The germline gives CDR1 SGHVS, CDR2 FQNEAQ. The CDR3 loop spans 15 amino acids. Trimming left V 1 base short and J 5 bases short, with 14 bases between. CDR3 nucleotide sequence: TGTGCCAGCAGCTTAGTGGCAGGGTTTGGGACTGAAGCTTTCTTT. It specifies CASSLVAGFGTEAFF.

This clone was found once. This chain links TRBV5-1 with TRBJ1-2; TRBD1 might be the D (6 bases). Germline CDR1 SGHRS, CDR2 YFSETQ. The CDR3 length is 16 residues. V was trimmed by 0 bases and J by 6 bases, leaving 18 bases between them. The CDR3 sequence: CASSLARTDRLDGYTF. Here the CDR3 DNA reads TGCGCCAGCAGCTTGGCCCGAACAGACAGGTTAGATGGCTACACCTTC.

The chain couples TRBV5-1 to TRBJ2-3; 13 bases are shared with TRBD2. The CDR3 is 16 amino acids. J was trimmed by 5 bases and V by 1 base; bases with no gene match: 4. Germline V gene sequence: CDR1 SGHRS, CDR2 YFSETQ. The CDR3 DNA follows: TGCGCCAGCAGCTTGTCCGGACTAGCGGGGGTAGATACGCAGTATTTT. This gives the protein CASSLSGLAGVDTQYF. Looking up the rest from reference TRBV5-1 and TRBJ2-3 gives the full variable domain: KAGVTQTPRYLIKTRGQQVTLSCSPISGHRSVSWYQQTPGQGLQFLFEYFSETQRNKGNFPGRFSGRQFSNSRSEMNVSTLELGDSALYLCASSLSGLAGVDTQYFGPGTRLTVL.

As DNA, the CDR3 is TGTGCCAGCAGTTCTTTGAGGGGTGGGAATCAGCCCCAGCATTTT. It yields the protein CASSSLRGGNQPQHF. The rearrangement uses TRBV27 and TRBJ1-5; TRBD1 is a possible D gene (5 bases). Germline-derived CDR1 and CDR2 are MNHEY and SMNVEV (reference sequence). Trimming pared 4 bases from V and 4 bases from J, leaving 14 bases between. The CDR3 spans 15 residues.

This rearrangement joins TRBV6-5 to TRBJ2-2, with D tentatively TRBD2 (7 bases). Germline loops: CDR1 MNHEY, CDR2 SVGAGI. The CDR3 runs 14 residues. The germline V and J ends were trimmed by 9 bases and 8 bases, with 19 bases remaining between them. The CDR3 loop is CARLGGGRPGELFF. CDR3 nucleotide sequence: TGTGCCAGGCTGGGGGGGGGCCGACCAGGGGAGCTGTTTTTT.

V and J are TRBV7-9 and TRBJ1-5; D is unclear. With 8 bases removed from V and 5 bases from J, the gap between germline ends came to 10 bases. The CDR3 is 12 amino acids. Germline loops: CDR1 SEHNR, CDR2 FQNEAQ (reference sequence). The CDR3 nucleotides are TGTGCCAGCGGCCCTCTCGATCAGCCCCAGCATTTT. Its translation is CASGPLDQPQHF.

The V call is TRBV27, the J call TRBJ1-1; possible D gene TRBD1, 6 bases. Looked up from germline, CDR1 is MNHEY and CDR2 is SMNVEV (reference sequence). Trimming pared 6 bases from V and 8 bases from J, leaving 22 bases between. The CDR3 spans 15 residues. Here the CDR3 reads CASRTPVGLRGEAFF. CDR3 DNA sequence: TGTGCCAGCAGAACCCCGGTCGGACTCAGGGGCGAAGCTTTCTTT.

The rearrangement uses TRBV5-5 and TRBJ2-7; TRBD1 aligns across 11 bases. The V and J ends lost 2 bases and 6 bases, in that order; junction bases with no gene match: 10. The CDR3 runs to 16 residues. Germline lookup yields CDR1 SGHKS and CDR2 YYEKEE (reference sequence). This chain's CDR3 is CASSLLPGTGGLEQYF. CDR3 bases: TGTGCCAGCAGCTTACTTCCAGGGACAGGGGGTCTCGAGCAGTACTTC.

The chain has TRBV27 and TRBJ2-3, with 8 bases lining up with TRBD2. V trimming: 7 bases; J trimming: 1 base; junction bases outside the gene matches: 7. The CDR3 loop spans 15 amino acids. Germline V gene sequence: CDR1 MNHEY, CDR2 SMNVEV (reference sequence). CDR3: CASTPGGVGTDTQYF. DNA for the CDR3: TGTGCCAGCACCCCCGGGGGGGTAGGCACAGATACGCAGTATTTT.

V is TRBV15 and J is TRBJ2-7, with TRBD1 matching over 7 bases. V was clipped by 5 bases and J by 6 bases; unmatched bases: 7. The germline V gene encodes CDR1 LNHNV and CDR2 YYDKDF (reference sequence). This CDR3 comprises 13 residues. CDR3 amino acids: CATSYDRVGEQYF. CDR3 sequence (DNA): TGTGCCACCAGCTACGACAGGGTTGGCGAGCAGTACTTC. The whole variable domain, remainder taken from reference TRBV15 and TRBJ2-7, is DAMVIQNPRYQVTQFGKPVTLSCSQTLNHNVMYWYQQKSSQAPKLLFHYYDKDFNNEADTPDNFQSRRPNTSFCFLDIRSPGLGDTAMYLCATSYDRVGEQYFGPGTRLTVT.

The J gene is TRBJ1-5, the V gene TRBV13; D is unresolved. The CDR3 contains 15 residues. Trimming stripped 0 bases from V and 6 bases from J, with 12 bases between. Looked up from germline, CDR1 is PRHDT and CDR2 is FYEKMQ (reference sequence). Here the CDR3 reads CASSLGLSVSQPQHF. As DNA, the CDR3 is TGTGCCAGCAGCTTAGGTCTCAGTGTTTCTCAGCCCCAGCATTTT.

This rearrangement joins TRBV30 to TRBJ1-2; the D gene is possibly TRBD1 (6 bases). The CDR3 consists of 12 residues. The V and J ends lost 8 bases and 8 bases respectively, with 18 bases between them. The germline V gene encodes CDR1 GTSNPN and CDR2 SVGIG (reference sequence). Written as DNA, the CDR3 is TGTGCCAAGAGGGGCAGGGGAGGCGGCTACACCTTC. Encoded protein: CAKRGRGGGYTF. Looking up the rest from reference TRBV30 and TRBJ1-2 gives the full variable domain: SQTIHQWPATLVQPVGSPLSLECTVEGTSNPNLYWYRQAAGRGLQLLFYSVGIGQISSEVPQNLSASRPQDRQFILSSKKLLLSDSGFYLCAKRGRGGGYTFGSGTRLTVV.

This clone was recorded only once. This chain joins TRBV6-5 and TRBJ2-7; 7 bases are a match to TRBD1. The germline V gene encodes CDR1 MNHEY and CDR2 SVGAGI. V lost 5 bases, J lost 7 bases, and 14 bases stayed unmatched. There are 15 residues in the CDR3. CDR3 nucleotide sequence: TGTGCCAGCAGTATTAGACAGGGTGGGCCCCTTGAGCAGTACTTC. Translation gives CASSIRQGGPLEQYF.